A single sample gave rise to the 14 T cell receptor beta chains below, sequenced in a study of T cell responses to AZD1222 COVID-19 vaccine. The method was immunoSEQ multiplex PCR; TCRdb's version includes in-frame clones alone and lacks a portion of them. This table has about 120,000 clones, 70% to 90% appearing once. This material consisted of peripheral blood, taken on day 0 of MenACWY control vaccination. These receptors came from an adult in good health.

The chain links TRBV5-6 to TRBJ1-2, with 9 bases lining up with TRBD1. Looked up from germline, CDR1 is SGHDT and CDR2 is YYEEEE. The V and J ends lost 0 bases and 7 bases, in that order; junction bases with no gene match: 1. The CDR3 consists of 13 residues. The CDR3 nucleotides are TGTGCCAGCAGCTTGGACAGGGGGCTTGGCTACACCTTC. Translation gives CASSLDRGLGYTF.

The chain is built from TRBV14 and TRBJ1-5, with no clear D. In germline, CDR1 is SGHDN, CDR2 FVKESK. The germline V and J ends were trimmed by 0 bases and 3 bases, with 3 bases remaining between them. This CDR3 contains 13 residues. As DNA, the CDR3 is TGTGCCAGCAGCCAAGATCACAATCAGCCCCAGCATTTT. Translated: CASSQDHNQPQHF.

This sequence joins TRBV3-1 (or the pseudogene TRBV3-2) and TRBJ2-4; 15 bases fit TRBD2. CDR3 length: 18 amino acids. The ends lost 5 bases at V and 0 bases at J; junction bases unmatched: 5. Germline CDR1 LGHDT, CDR2 YNNKEL (reference sequence). The chain's CDR3 is CASSSGLAGGIAKNIQYF. The CDR3 coding sequence is TGTGCCAGCAGCTCGGGACTAGCGGGGGGAATAGCCAAAAACATTCAGTACTTC.

This clone showed up just once. V and J are TRBV15 and TRBJ1-1; no clear D. This CDR3 has 12 residues. The V and J ends lost 5 bases and 4 bases respectively, with 8 bases between them. The germline gives CDR1 LNHNV, CDR2 YYDKDF (reference sequence). The CDR3 reads CATSARGTEAFF. CDR3 bases: TGTGCCACCAGCGCTCGAGGCACTGAAGCTTTCTTT.

The chain carries TRBV4-1 and TRBJ2-7, with 9 bases that match TRBD1. This CDR3 contains 15 residues. J lost 7 bases, V lost 0 bases, and 7 bases had no gene match. Germline CDR1 MGHRA, CDR2 YSYEKL. This chain's CDR3 is CASSQDRDRDQEQYF. DNA for the CDR3: TGCGCCAGCAGCCAAGACCGGGACAGGGACCAAGAGCAGTACTTC.

The chain combines TRBV9 with TRBJ1-1; D not certain. Germline V gene lookup returns CDR1 SGDLS and CDR2 YYNGEE. V was pared by 0 bases and J by 3 bases, with 9 bases between. The CDR3 has 14 amino acids. The CDR3 DNA follows: TGTGCCAGCAGCGTAGGCCCGGTGTACACTGAAGCTTTCTTT. Protein: CASSVGPVYTEAFF.

The genes are TRBV5-1 and TRBJ2-2, with TRBD1 matching over 8 bases. CDR3 length: 18 amino acids. Germline-derived CDR1 and CDR2 are SGHRS and YFSETQ. Losses at the gene ends were 3 bases for V and 5 bases for J; bases not matched to a gene: 15. Written as DNA, the CDR3 is TGCGCCAGCAGCTCGGGACAGGCCTCGGTGGGGGTAACCGGGGAGCTGTTTTTT. The encoded protein is CASSSGQASVGVTGELFF. Looking up the rest from reference TRBV5-1 and TRBJ2-2 gives the full variable domain: KAGVTQTPRYLIKTRGQQVTLSCSPISGHRSVSWYQQTPGQGLQFLFEYFSETQRNKGNFPGRFSGRQFSNSRSEMNVSTLELGDSALYLCASSSGQASVGVTGELFFGEGSRLTVL.

V usage is TRBV5-4 and J usage is TRBJ2-3, with D possibly being TRBD2 (7 bases). V was pared by 0 bases and J by 9 bases, with 20 bases between. CDR1 is SGHNT, CDR2 YYREEE, per germline (reference sequence). CDR3 length: 16 residues. The CDR3 coding sequence is TGTGCCAGCAGCTTGGCGGGGGGCGGCGGGGGAAAGACGCAGTATTTT. Protein: CASSLAGGGGGKTQYF.

V usage is TRBV7-6 and J usage is TRBJ1-4; the match to TRBD1 covers 7 bases. Germline trimming cut 4 bases from V and 7 bases from J; bases unmatched to any gene: 9. Germline CDR1 SGHVS, CDR2 FNYEAQ. This CDR3 region has 15 residues. This chain's CDR3 is CASSSSGQPSEKLFF. The CDR3 bases are TGTGCCAGCAGCTCGTCGGGACAGCCTAGTGAAAAACTGTTTTTT.

This rearrangement joins TRBV7-2 to TRBJ1-5; D call uncertain. Trimming removed 2 bases from V and 5 bases from J, with 4 bases in between. The CDR3 runs 12 residues. Per the germline V gene, CDR1 is SGHTA and CDR2 is FQGNSA. The CDR3 DNA reads as TGTGCCAGCAGCTTAAACGATCAGCCCCAGCATTTT. It yields the protein CASSLNDQPQHF.

This clone was seen once. The J gene is TRBJ1-5, the V gene TRBV6-1; D might be TRBD1 (5 bases). Germline-derived CDR1 and CDR2 are MNHNS and SASEGT. The V and J ends lost 1 base and 6 bases respectively, with 13 bases between them. CDR3 length equals 15 residues. The chain's CDR3 is CASSEVWGEVQPQHF. The DNA for the CDR3 is TGTGCCAGCAGTGAAGTATGGGGCGAGGTTCAGCCCCAGCATTTT.

This chain links TRBV5-1 with TRBJ2-5; no clear D. V was shortened by 0 bases and J by 2 bases, with 5 bases between the two germline ends. Germline V CDR1 and CDR2: SGHRS, YFSETQ. CDR3 length: 13 amino acids. The CDR3 DNA sequence: TGCGCCAGCAGCTTGGGGGGTCAAGAGACCCAGTACTTC. Encoded protein: CASSLGGQETQYF.

The chain recombines TRBV11-1 with TRBJ1-1; D ambiguous. CDR3 length: 13 amino acids. V was clipped by 1 base and J by 6 bases, with 9 bases between them. Per germline, CDR1 SGHAT and CDR2 FQDESV (reference sequence). The CDR3, as DNA: TGTGCCAGCAGCTTAGGGTCCACCTCTGAAGCTTTCTTT. This sequence encodes CASSLGSTSEAFF.

This sequence joins TRBV5-1 and TRBJ1-2, with 7 bases fitting TRBD1. Germline V gene lookup returns CDR1 SGHRS and CDR2 YFSETQ. Germline trimming cut 4 bases from V and 4 bases from J; bases unmatched to any gene: 10. The CDR3 totals 15 residues. The chain's CDR3 is CASSTRQGELYGYTF. The DNA for the CDR3 is TGCGCCAGCAGCACCCGACAGGGAGAACTCTATGGCTACACCTTC.